The rows below give T cell receptor beta chains drawn from one sample of a study of shared clonotypes between healthy human individuals. Clones were read by immunoSEQ multiplex PCR, and TCRdb kept only the in-frame ones, dropping some. The repertoire holds about 2 million clones, with just under 95% as singletons. The sequenced material came from naive CD8+ T cells sorted from blood. Source of these receptors: a young man in good health. Both conserved end residues are part of each CDR3. D genes are given only for firm matches. Expanded clones get a size class; other rows say once, few or many, or leave the size out.

clone_size: -
d_call: -
j_call: TRBJ2-7
v_call: TRBV27
cdr3_nt: TGTGCCAGCAGTTTATTGGCTCCCTCATCGTCTGAGCAGTACTTC
cdr3_aa: CASSLLAPSSSEQYF

clone_size: -
d_call: -
j_call: TRBJ2-7
v_call: TRBV13
cdr3_nt: TGTGCCAGCAGCTTAGAGGGACACTCCTACGAGCAGTACTTC
cdr3_aa: CASSLEGHSYEQYF

clone_size: -
d_call: -
j_call: TRBJ2-2
v_call: TRBV10-3
cdr3_nt: TGTGCCATCAGTGAGTCTGTACGGGAGACTGGCGGGGAGCTGTTTTTT
cdr3_aa: CAISESVRETGGELFF

clone_size: -
d_call: -
j_call: TRBJ2-3
v_call: TRBV4-2
cdr3_nt: TGTGCCAGCAGCCAAGTTTCCGAGGGCGTGGGAGATACGCAGTATTTT
cdr3_aa: CASSQVSEGVGDTQYF

clone_size: -
d_call: -
j_call: TRBJ2-7
v_call: TRBV10-1
cdr3_nt: TGCGCCAGCAGTGAAGGCCGGTCCTACGAGCAGTACTTC
cdr3_aa: CASSEGRSYEQYF

clone_size: -
d_call: TRBD1
j_call: TRBJ1-1
v_call: TRBV7-9
cdr3_nt: TGTGCCAGCAGCTTATCCCGGACAGGGCACACTGAAGCTTTCTTT
cdr3_aa: CASSLSRTGHTEAFF

clone_size: -
d_call: -
j_call: TRBJ2-7
v_call: TRBV11-3
cdr3_nt: TGTGCCAGCAGCTTGAGTGGGGGCGAGCAGTACTTC
cdr3_aa: CASSLSGGEQYF

clone_size: -
d_call: -
j_call: TRBJ2-5
v_call: TRBV5-6
cdr3_nt: TGTGCCAGCAGCTTGGCTCAGGGCATAAGAGAGACCCAGTACTTC
cdr3_aa: CASSLAQGIRETQYF

clone_size: -
d_call: -
j_call: TRBJ2-7
v_call: TRBV9
cdr3_nt: TGTGCCAGCAGCGTAGGCGACTACACCTACGAGCAGTACTTC
cdr3_aa: CASSVGDYTYEQYF

clone_size: -
d_call: -
j_call: TRBJ1-1
v_call: TRBV19
cdr3_nt: TGTGCCAGTAGTCTATCTATGAACACTGAAGCTTTCTTT
cdr3_aa: CASSLSMNTEAFF

clone_size: once
d_call: -
j_call: TRBJ2-1
v_call: TRBV4-3
cdr3_nt: TGCGCCAGCAGCCAATATTCGGGAGAAGGGTATGAGCAGTTCTTC
cdr3_aa: CASSQYSGEGYEQFF

clone_size: -
d_call: TRBD1
j_call: TRBJ1-5
v_call: TRBV19
cdr3_nt: TGTGCCAGTAGTCCCAAAACAGGGGGCGGCCCTCAGCCCCAGCATTTT
cdr3_aa: CASSPKTGGGPQPQHF

clone_size: -
d_call: -
j_call: TRBJ2-3
v_call: TRBV6-6
cdr3_nt: TGTGCCAGCAGTTACAGGCAGGGGGGCGCAGATACGCAGTATTTT
cdr3_aa: CASSYRQGGADTQYF

clone_size: once
d_call: -
j_call: TRBJ2-1
v_call: TRBV27
cdr3_nt: TGTGCCAGCAGTTTTTGGGCGTCGGATGAGCAGTTCTTC
cdr3_aa: CASSFWASDEQFF

clone_size: -
d_call: -
j_call: TRBJ2-3
v_call: TRBV2
cdr3_nt: TGTGCCAGCAGTGAAGAGCCAGCAGGCACAGATACGCAGTATTTT
cdr3_aa: CASSEEPAGTDTQYF

clone_size: -
d_call: TRBD1
j_call: TRBJ2-3
v_call: TRBV27
cdr3_nt: TGTGCCAGCAGTTTATCGAAAGGGACAGGGGCAGATACGCAGTATTTT
cdr3_aa: CASSLSKGTGADTQYF

clone_size: -
d_call: -
j_call: TRBJ2-7
v_call: TRBV9
cdr3_nt: TGTGCCAGCAGCAACTCCTACGAGCAGTACTTC
cdr3_aa: CASSNSYEQYF

clone_size: -
d_call: -
j_call: TRBJ2-7
v_call: TRBV6-5
cdr3_nt: TGTGCCAGCAGTTACTACCGAAGCTCCTACGAGCAGTACTTC
cdr3_aa: CASSYYRSSYEQYF

clone_size: -
d_call: -
j_call: TRBJ2-7
v_call: TRBV9
cdr3_nt: TGTGCCAGCAGCGTAGAATCCCAAGGGGAGTACGAGCAGTACTTC
cdr3_aa: CASSVESQGEYEQYF

clone_size: -
d_call: TRBD1
j_call: TRBJ2-7
v_call: TRBV27
cdr3_nt: TGTGCCAGCAGTCTCACAGGGGTCTCCGAGCAGTACTTC
cdr3_aa: CASSLTGVSEQYF

clone_size: -
d_call: -
j_call: TRBJ2-1
v_call: TRBV6-6
cdr3_nt: TGTGCCAGCAGTCCCGAAACCTACAATGAGCAGTTCTTC
cdr3_aa: CASSPETYNEQFF

clone_size: -
d_call: TRBD1
j_call: TRBJ1-1
v_call: TRBV23-1
cdr3_nt: TGCGCCAGCAGTCAGTACAGGGGGGATGTAATGAACACTGAAGCTTTCTTT
cdr3_aa: CASSQYRGDVMNTEAFF

clone_size: -
d_call: TRBD2
j_call: TRBJ2-5
v_call: TRBV7-7
cdr3_nt: TGTGCTAGCAGCTCGAATAGCGGGGGGGAAGAGACCCAGTACTTC
cdr3_aa: CASSSNSGGEETQYF

clone_size: -
d_call: -
j_call: TRBJ2-1
v_call: TRBV29-1
cdr3_nt: TGCAGCGTAGAGCTAGCCCCCAGCTCCTACAATGAGCAGTTCTTC
cdr3_aa: CSVELAPSSYNEQFF

clone_size: -
d_call: -
j_call: TRBJ2-1
v_call: TRBV11-2
cdr3_nt: TGTGCCAGCAGCTTAACGGCTAGCTCCCCAGATGAGCAGTTCTTC
cdr3_aa: CASSLTASSPDEQFF

clone_size: -
d_call: TRBD1
j_call: TRBJ1-4
v_call: TRBV6-1
cdr3_nt: TGTGCCAGCAGCCCGACAGGGGGTGTTGAAAAACTGTTTTTT
cdr3_aa: CASSPTGGVEKLFF

clone_size: -
d_call: TRBD2
j_call: TRBJ2-7
v_call: TRBV27
cdr3_nt: TGTGCCAGCAGATTCACTAGCGGGGGCTACGAGCAGTACTTC
cdr3_aa: CASRFTSGGYEQYF